The 8 T cell receptor beta chains given below trace back to one sample, sequenced in a study of Graves' ophthalmopathy and Graves' hyperthyroidism (dated by TCRdb to about 2018). Sequenced using an Illumina HiSeq 2000. For repertoire sequencing, TCR beta CDR3 regions were amplified from RNA transcripts. HTBI primers and the Qiagen OneStep RT-PCR kit were used in a first-round RT-PCR, which was followed by a second-round multiplex PCR, size selection and purification. The public reads were reprocessed in TCRdb via fastp at Q25 and MiXCR, keeping in-frame beta chains. Every CDR3 protein is listed once, alongside the most common genes and DNA of its rows. This sample has 650,000 to 800,000 distinct CDR3 sequences in its table, and under 50% of those were observed once. Of the sample, 2.5% to 3.5% falls within the top ten clones. The sample consisted of peripheral blood. The receptors stem from an adult man with Graves' ophthalmopathy.

This chain uses TRBV15 with TRBJ1-2; TRBD1 matches at 7 bases. The CDR3 sequence is 14 residues long. Germline V gene sequence: CDR1 LNHNV, CDR2 YYDKDF (reference sequence). Trimming took 3 bases from V and 2 from J; bases not matched to a gene: 3. CDR3 amino acids: CATSSRGGNYGYTF. Here the CDR3 DNA reads TGTGCCACCAGCAGCAGGGGGGGCAACTATGGCTACACCTTC.

In this sample, this clonotype is medium-sized. The CDR3 spells CASSGSSGDGANVLTF. DNA for the CDR3: TGTGCCAGCAGCGGGTCTTCAGGGGATGGGGCCAACGTCCTGACTTTC. This chain links TRBV9 with TRBJ2-6; a possible D gene is TRBD1 (6 bases). V was clipped by 3 bases and J by 3 bases, with 13 bases between them. Germline V gene data show CDR1 as SGDLS and CDR2 as YYNGEE. The CDR3 consists of 16 residues.

In its sample, this clonotype was seen many times. The J gene is TRBJ1-4, the V gene TRBV7-8; possible D gene TRBD1, 5 bases. The CDR3 sequence is 16 residues long. V was pared by 5 bases and J by 5 bases, with 18 bases between. Germline loops: CDR1 SGHVS, CDR2 FQNEAQ. The CDR3 coding sequence is TGTGCCAGCAGCCGAGACCCACCGGGACCCAATGAAAAACTGTTTTTT. Translating it yields CASSRDPPGPNEKLFF.

This clonotype was seen once. This likely comes from a read error, as the CDR3 has no conserved phenylalanine or tryptophan at its end. This chain joins TRBV20-1 and TRBJ1-5; D gene ambiguous. Germline assignment: CDR1 DFQATT and CDR2 SNEGSKA (reference sequence). This CDR3 has 15 residues. The ends were cut back, 4 bases at V and 0 bases at J, with 13 bases in the middle. The chain's CDR3 is CSATSWRDSNQPQHS. The CDR3, as DNA: TGCAGTGCTACCAGTTGGAGGGATAGCAATCAGCCCCAGCATTCT.

The chain combines TRBV11-2 with TRBJ2-7, with D maybe TRBD2 (6 bases). This CDR3 comprises 16 residues. Germline V gene data show CDR1 as SGHAT and CDR2 as FQNNGV. Trimming took off 5 bases at V and 0 bases at J, with 17 bases between the two ends. CDR3 DNA: TGTGCCAGCAGCGTTGAAGATCGGGGGAGCTCCTACGAGCAGTACTTC. It specifies CASSVEDRGSSYEQYF.

The V gene is TRBV2, the J gene TRBJ2-7; D unclear. V lost 9 bases and J 5 bases, leaving 5 bases between the germline ends. CDR1 and CDR2 (germline): SNHLY, FYNNEI. The CDR3 has 9 residues. The CDR3 DNA reads as TGTGCCAGTTTCGACGAGCAGTACTTC. This gives the protein CASFDEQYF.

The chain links TRBV25-1 to TRBJ1-6; weak D call: TRBD1 (6 bases). Per germline, CDR1 MGHDK and CDR2 SYGVNS. This CDR3 is 17 amino acids long. The ends were cut back, 1 base at V and 0 bases at J, with 10 bases in the middle. In DNA form, the CDR3 reads TGTGCCAGCAGTGAATGGGCAGGGGTCTCCTATAATTCACCCCTCCACTTT. This gives the protein CASSEWAGVSYNSPLHF.

This clonotype was detected many times. The rearrangement uses TRBV7-2 and TRBJ1-1; D remains ambiguous. CDR3 length: 13 amino acids. Looked up from germline, CDR1 is SGHTA and CDR2 is FQGNSA. The V end was cut by 3 bases, the J end by 0 bases, with 5 bases between. DNA of the CDR3: TGTGCCAGCAGCTTTAGCGTGAACACTGAAGCTTTCTTT. Residues: CASSFSVNTEAFF.